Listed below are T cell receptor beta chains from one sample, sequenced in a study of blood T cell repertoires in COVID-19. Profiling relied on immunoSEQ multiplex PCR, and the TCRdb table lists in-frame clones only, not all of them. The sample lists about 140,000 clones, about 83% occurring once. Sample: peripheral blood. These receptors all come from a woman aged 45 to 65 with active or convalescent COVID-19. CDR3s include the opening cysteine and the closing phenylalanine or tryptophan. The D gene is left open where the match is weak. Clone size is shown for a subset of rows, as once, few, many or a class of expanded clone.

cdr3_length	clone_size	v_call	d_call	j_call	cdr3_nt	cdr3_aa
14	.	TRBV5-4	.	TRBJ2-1	TGTGCCAGCAGCTTGCGGGACACGGGGAATGAGCAGTTCTTC	CASSLRDTGNEQFF
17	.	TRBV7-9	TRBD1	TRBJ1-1	TGTGCCAGCAGCCCACCGACAGGGGGCGAAAGGGGTACTGAAGCTTTCTTT	CASSPPTGGERGTEAFF
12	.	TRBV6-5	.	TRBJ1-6	TGTGCCAGCAGCCGCAGGGGCTACTCCCTCCACTTT	CASSRRGYSLHF
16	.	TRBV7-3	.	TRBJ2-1	TGTGCCAGCAGTCCAAGGAGGTACGGCTCCTACAATGAGCAGTTCTTC	CASSPRRYGSYNEQFF
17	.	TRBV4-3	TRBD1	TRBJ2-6	TGCGCCAGCAGCTCGGGACAGACCAGCTCTGGGGCCAACGTCCTGACTTTC	CASSSGQTSSGANVLTF
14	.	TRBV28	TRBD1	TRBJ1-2	TGTGCCAGCAGAGGGACAGGGGGCAACTATGGCTACACCTTC	CASRGTGGNYGYTF
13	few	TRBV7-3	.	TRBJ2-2	TGTGCCAGCAGCTTATACGGCACCGGGGAGCTGTTTTTT	CASSLYGTGELFF
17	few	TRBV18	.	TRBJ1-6	TGTGCCAGCTCACCACGGCTTCTCGGGACATCTAATTCACCCCTCCACTTT	CASSPRLLGTSNSPLHF
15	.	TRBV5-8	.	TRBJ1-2	TGTGCCAGCAGCCTAACCTGGTGGCAGGGAAGTGGCTACACCTTC	CASSLTWWQGSGYTF
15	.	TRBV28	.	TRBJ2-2	TGTGCCAGCAGTCTCCCTTTAGCAGCCACCGGGGAGCTGTTTTTT	CASSLPLAATGELFF
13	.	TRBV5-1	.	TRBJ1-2	TGCGCCAGCAGCACCGGACAGTACTATGGCTACACCTTC	CASSTGQYYGYTF
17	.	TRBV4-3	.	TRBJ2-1	TGCGCCAGCAGCCAAGATTTACTAGGCATCTCCTACAATGAGCAGTTCTTC	CASSQDLLGISYNEQFF
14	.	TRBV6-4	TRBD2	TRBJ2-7	TGTGCCAGCACCGACGCTAGCGGGGACTACGAGCAGTACTTC	CASTDASGDYEQYF
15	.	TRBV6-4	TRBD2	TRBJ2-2	TGTGCCAGCAGTTTTAGCGGGGAGAACACCGGGGAGCTGTTTTTT	CASSFSGENTGELFF
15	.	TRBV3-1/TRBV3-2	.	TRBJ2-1	TGTGCCAGCATCCCCGGAGTAGGACGGGGTTGTGAGCAGTTCTTC	CASIPGVGRGCEQFF
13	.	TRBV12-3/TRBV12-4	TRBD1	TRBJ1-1	TGTGCCAGCAGTCCACAGGGGTATACTGAAGCTTTCTTT	CASSPQGYTEAFF
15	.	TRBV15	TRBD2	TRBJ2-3	TGTGCCACCAGCGCCGGGGGGCTAGCGGGGAATACGCAGTATTTT	CATSAGGLAGNTQYF
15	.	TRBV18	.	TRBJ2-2	TGTGCCAGCTCACCAACGGGTCCCCTCACCGGGGAGCTGTTTTTT	CASSPTGPLTGELFF
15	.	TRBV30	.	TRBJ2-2	TGTGCCTGGAACAGGAGGGGGCGCGGCACCGGGGAGCTGTTTTTT	CAWNRRGRGTGELFF
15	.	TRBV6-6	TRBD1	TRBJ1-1	TGTGCCAGCAGTTACGGAGGGACAGGGGGCACTGAAGCTTTCTTT	CASSYGGTGGTEAFF
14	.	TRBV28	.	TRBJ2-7	TGTGCCAGCAGGGGACAAGGTGGAACCTACGAGCAGTACTTC	CASRGQGGTYEQYF
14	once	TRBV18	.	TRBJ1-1	TGTGCCAGCTCACCACCGATTGGTAGAACTGAAGCTTTCTTT	CASSPPIGRTEAFF
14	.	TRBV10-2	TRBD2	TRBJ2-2	TGCGCCAGCAGTGATCTAGCGGGAGTCGGGGAGCTGTTTTTT	CASSDLAGVGELFF
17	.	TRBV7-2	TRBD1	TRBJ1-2	TGTGCCAGCAGCTTAGAAATCGAACAGGGGGCGAATCATGGCTACACCTTC	CASSLEIEQGANHGYTF
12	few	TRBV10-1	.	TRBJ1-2	TGCGCCAGCCAGAGGGCTAACTATGGCTACACCTTC	CASQRANYGYTF
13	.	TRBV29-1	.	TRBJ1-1	TGCAGCGTTGCCGCGGGGGGGAACACTGAAGCTTTCTTT	CSVAAGGNTEAFF
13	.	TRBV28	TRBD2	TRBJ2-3	TGTGCCAGCAGTCTAGCGGGAGTAAACGCGCAGTATTTT	CASSLAGVNAQYF
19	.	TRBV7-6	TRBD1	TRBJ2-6	TGTGCCAGCAGCTTAGTGGCAGGGGGCCGTAACTCTGGGGCCAACGTCCTGACTTTC	CASSLVAGGRNSGANVLTF
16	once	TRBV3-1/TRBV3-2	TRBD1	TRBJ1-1	TGTGCCAGCAGTCCAATTCAGGGGACAGTGAACACTGAAGCTTTCTTT	CASSPIQGTVNTEAFF
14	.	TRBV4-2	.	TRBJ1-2	TGTGCCAGCAGCCAAGATGTAGCAGCGAATGGCTACACCTTC	CASSQDVAANGYTF
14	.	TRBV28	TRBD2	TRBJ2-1	TGTGCCAGCAGTTTTCTAGCGGGAGAGGATGAGCAGTTCTTC	CASSFLAGEDEQFF
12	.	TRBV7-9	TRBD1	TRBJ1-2	TGTGCCAGCCGGCAGGGGGACTATGGCTACACCTTC	CASRQGDYGYTF
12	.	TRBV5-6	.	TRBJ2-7	TGTGCCAGCAGCTTGGAAAGAGACGAGCAGTACTTC	CASSLERDEQYF
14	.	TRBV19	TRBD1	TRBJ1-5	TGTGCCAGTAGTCCCAGACAGGGAAACCAGCCCCAGCATTTT	CASSPRQGNQPQHF
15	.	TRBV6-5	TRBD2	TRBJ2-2	TGTGCCAGCAGTTACCGGACTAGTGGGATCGGGGAGCTGTTTTTT	CASSYRTSGIGELFF
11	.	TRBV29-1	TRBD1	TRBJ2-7	TGCAGCGCTGGACAGGGCTACGAGCAGTACTTC	CSAGQGYEQYF
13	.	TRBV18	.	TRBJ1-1	TGTGCCAGCTCACAGGGGTTTAACACTGAAGCTTTCTTT	CASSQGFNTEAFF
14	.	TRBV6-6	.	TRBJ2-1	TGTGCCAGCAGTTTCCCCGACAGAGGCAATGAGCAGTTCTTC	CASSFPDRGNEQFF
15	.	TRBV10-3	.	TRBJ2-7	TGTGCCATCAGTGGATTAGGACAAAGCCAGTACGAGCAGTACTTC	CAISGLGQSQYEQYF